A single sample gave rise to the 20 T cell receptor beta chains below, sequenced in a study of glioma-infiltrating T cells. The iRepertoire nested amplicon-rescue multiplex PCR amplified TCR alpha and beta CDR3s from RNA. TCRdb reprocessed the multiplex PCR reads with MiXCR, giving one entry per CDR3 protein. In the table there are 170,000 or so distinct CDR3 sequences, around 40% of which are singletons. Sequencing input: glioma tissue, nonneoplastic brain tissue, or PBMCs (not recorded which). These receptors were obtained from a human donor with low-grade glioma or glioblastoma, undergoing nonglioma brain surgery, or in good health (not recorded which).

The sample holds many counts of this clonotype. The chain has TRBV27 and TRBJ2-7; D not resolved. The CDR3 length is 13 residues. Trimming cost V 5 bases and J 2 bases, with 10 bases left between them. The germline CDR1 and CDR2 sequences are MNHEY and SMNVEV (reference sequence). CDR3 protein: CASSRNSAYEQYF. The CDR3 DNA sequence: TGTGCCAGCAGTAGGAACAGTGCCTACGAGCAGTACTTC.

This clonotype was observed many times. The genes are TRBV24-1 and TRBJ2-5, with unresolved D. The CDR3 extends over 13 amino acids. Germline CDR1 KGHDR, CDR2 SFDVKD. V was pared by 7 bases and J by 1 base, with 9 bases between. This CDR3 reads CATSLSPQETQYF. Here the CDR3 DNA reads TGTGCCACCAGCCTAAGTCCCCAAGAGACCCAGTACTTC.

In this sample, this clonotype turned up a few times. The CDR3 sequence: CATPQGGKGPPLAKNIQYF. In DNA, the CDR3 is TGTGCCACCCCACAGGGGGGTAAGGGCCCCCCGCTAGCCAAAAACATTCAGTACTTC. The chain joins TRBV24-1 to TRBJ2-4; TRBD1 matches 8 bases. V was pared by 9 bases and J by 0 bases, with 18 bases of the junction left unmatched. From germline, CDR1 is KGHDR and CDR2 SFDVKD. This CDR3 has 19 residues.

The table lists this clonotype with many counts. The rearrangement links TRBV28 to TRBJ2-5, with D tentatively TRBD2 (6 bases). Germline V CDR1 and CDR2: MDHEN, SYDVKM. Trimming took 8 bases from V and 5 from J, leaving 15 bases between them. The CDR3 is 13 residues long. For the CDR3, the DNA is TGTGCCAGCGGGCGGGGAGCGGTTGAGACCCAGTACTTC. Protein product: CASGRGAVETQYF. Based on the CDR3 plus reference TRBV28 and TRBJ2-5, the full variable domain is DVKVTQSSRYLVKRTGEKVFLECVQDMDHENMFWYRQDPGLGLRLIYFSYDVKMKEKGDIPEGYSVSREKKERFSLILESASTNQTSMYLCASGRGAVETQYFGPGTRLLVL.

Turning to this clonotype: A read error may explain this, as a much larger clone is one base away. The rearrangement uses TRBV6-1 and TRBJ2-1; 12 bases are a match to TRBD2. The germline V gene encodes CDR1 MNHNS and CDR2 SASEGT. The CDR3 runs 15 residues. V lost 8 bases, J lost 8 bases, and 10 bases stayed unmatched. CDR3: CASLTSGRTSDEQFF. Here the CDR3 DNA reads TGTGCCAGCTTGACTAGCGGGAGAACCAGCGATGAGCAGTTCTTC.

At least ten counts were recorded for this clonotype. The chain has TRBV28 and TRBJ2-7, with TRBD1 identical over 7 bases. Germline trimming cut 10 bases from V and 7 bases from J; bases unmatched to any gene: 22. The germline V gene has CDR1 MDHEN and CDR2 SYDVKM. The CDR3 sequence is 16 residues long. CDR3 in DNA: TGTGCCACCCAGACCCCTGGAGGACAGGTCCGTAGGGAGCAGTACTTC. This encodes CATQTPGGQVRREQYF.

The sample holds many counts of this clonotype. The rearrangement uses TRBV29-1 and TRBJ2-7; 8 bases map to TRBD1. J gave up 5 bases and V 4 bases, and 7 bases lay outside the gene matches. CDR1 and CDR2 from the germline V gene are SQVTM and ANQGSEA. The CDR3 covers 13 residues. The CDR3 region has the DNA TGCAGCGTTGGCGACAGGGGAATTAACGAGCAGTACTTC. Amino acids: CSVGDRGINEQYF.

With regard to this clonotype: Just one base apart from a much larger clone, this may be a read error. This chain uses TRBV7-6 with TRBJ2-1; no reliable D call. CDR3 length equals 15 residues. Germline CDR1 and CDR2: SGHVS and FNYEAQ. The CDR3 bases are TGTGCCGGCAGCCAAGGACGTTCCTCCTACAATGAGCAGTTCTTC. It encodes CAGSQGRSSYNEQFF.

This clonotype has just a few counts. This chain joins TRBV29-1 and TRBJ2-5; D is possibly TRBD2 (5 bases). The CDR3 spans 14 residues. V lost 6 bases and J 2 bases, leaving 16 bases between the germline ends. Germline V gene data show CDR1 as SQVTM and CDR2 as ANQGSEA. In DNA form, the CDR3 reads TGCAGCGTAGCAGTAAGCGGAGCGCAAGAGACCCAGTACTTC. This codes for CSVAVSGAQETQYF.

This clonotype was found many times. Here the CDR3 DNA reads TGTGCCACCAGCAGCACCGACCGACAGGCAAGGGGCTACACCTTC. It is translated as CATSSTDRQARGYTF. The chain couples TRBV15 to TRBJ1-2, with D possibly being TRBD1 (6 bases). The CDR3 runs 15 residues. V was shortened by 3 bases and J by 8 bases, with 19 bases between the two germline ends. The V gene's germline CDR1 is LNHNV and CDR2 YYDKDF (reference sequence).

The chain couples TRBV4-2 to TRBJ2-3; 11 positions match TRBD2. The junction had 16 bases not matched to a gene; V was cut back by 4 bases and J by 4 bases. The germline V gene encodes CDR1 LGHNA and CDR2 YNFKEQ. This CDR3 contains 19 residues. Here the CDR3 reads CASSPTSLAGGTSSDTQYF. The CDR3, as DNA: TGTGCCAGCAGCCCGACCAGTCTAGCGGGAGGAACTAGCTCAGATACGCAGTATTTT.

Regarding this clonotype: Its ends do not fully match the called genes, so a read error is possible. The CDR3 region has the DNA TGTGCCAGGAGTGAAGCGGGGGGATACCAAGAGACCCAGTACTTC. Residues: CARSEAGGYQETQYF. This chain connects TRBV2 to TRBJ2-5; 9 bases are a match to TRBD2. The CDR3 loop spans 15 amino acids. The germline CDR1 and CDR2 sequences are SNHLY and FYNNEI.

A note on this clonotype: A read error is possible here, since a much larger clone lies one base away. The J gene is TRBJ2-3, the V gene TRBV28; perhaps D is TRBD1 or TRBD2 (5 bases each). V was shortened by 7 bases and J by 6 bases, with 23 bases between the two germline ends. The CDR3 has 16 residues. Germline V gives CDR1 MDHEN, CDR2 SYDVKM. The CDR3 DNA reads TGTGCCAGCATGAGTGGACAAAGCGGTTTGTTGGATACGCAGTATTTT. It yields the protein CASMSGQSGLLDTQYF.

A word on this clonotype: A clone one base away is much larger, so this may be a read error. The V and J genes are TRBV6-1 and TRBJ2-5; 8 bases are shared with TRBD2. Unmatched junction bases numbered 9, after V lost 6 bases and J lost 3 bases. The CDR3 is made up of 15 amino acids. Looked up from germline, CDR1 is MNHNS and CDR2 is SASEGT. Here the CDR3 reads CASRLTSGAKETQYF. Written as DNA, the CDR3 is TGTGCCAGCAGGCTAACTAGCGGAGCCAAAGAGACCCAGTACTTC.

The genes are TRBV19 and TRBJ2-7; 7 bases are shared with TRBD1. This CDR3 comprises 13 residues. Looked up from germline, CDR1 is LNHDA and CDR2 is SQIVND (reference sequence). Germline trimming cut 9 bases from V and 5 bases from J; bases unmatched to any gene: 10. This CDR3 reads CASGYRGTHEQYF. CDR3 sequence (DNA): TGTGCCAGCGGATACAGGGGAACCCACGAGCAGTACTTC. Looking up the rest from reference TRBV19 and TRBJ2-7 gives the full variable domain: DGGITQSPKYLFRKEGQNVTLSCEQNLNHDAMYWYRQDPGQGLRLIYYSQIVNDFQKGDIAEGYSVSREKKESFPLTVTSAQKNPTAFYLCASGYRGTHEQYFGPGTRLTVT.

V is TRBV6-1 and J is TRBJ1-1; D gene unclear. Trimming cost V 9 bases and J 7 bases, with 12 bases left between them. Germline lookup yields CDR1 MNHNS and CDR2 SASEGT. The CDR3 totals 11 residues. Written as DNA, the CDR3 is TGTGCCAGAAGACGGAAACTTGAAGCTTTCTTT. It specifies CARRRKLEAFF.

Comment on this clonotype: This could be a read error, since a much larger clone is one nucleotide away. The chain recombines TRBV7-9 with TRBJ2-7; D may be TRBD1 or TRBD2 (5 bases each). The CDR3 totals 14 residues. Germline V gene sequence: CDR1 SEHNR, CDR2 FQNEAQ (reference sequence). CDR3 loop: CASSLSGSRDERYF. The CDR3 DNA reads TGTGCCAGCAGCTTATCGGGATCTAGGGACGAGCGGTACTTC.

This clonotype was counted once. This may stem from a read error, because a much larger clone lies one nucleotide away. This chain links TRBV20-1 with TRBJ2-1; maybe TRBD1 (6 bases). The germline V gene has CDR1 DFQATT and CDR2 SNEGSKA (reference sequence). Trimming took 7 bases from V and 2 from J, leaving 18 bases between them. This CDR3 has 15 residues. CDR3 sequence: CSVLGRRGPYNEQFF. DNA of the CDR3: TGCAGTGTTTTGGGTCGCAGGGGCCCCTACAATGAGCAGTTCTTC.

About this clonotype itself: This may arise from a read error, as a much more abundant clone is one base away. The CDR3 protein is CSAHRGSLGEQYF. Written as DNA, the CDR3 is TGCAGTGCCCACAGGGGAAGCCTTGGCGAGCAGTACTTC. The chain couples TRBV20-1 to TRBJ2-7, with 7 bases that match TRBD1. CDR1 and CDR2 (germline): DFQATT, SNEGSKA (reference sequence). V was clipped by 6 bases and J by 6 bases; unmatched bases: 11. This CDR3 has 13 residues.

The chain is built from TRBV2 and TRBJ2-1, with unresolved D. This CDR3 has 15 amino acids. In germline, CDR1 is SNHLY, CDR2 FYNNEI. The V and J ends lost 6 bases and 0 bases respectively, with 12 bases between them. CDR3 coding DNA: TGTGCCAGCAGGCTCAACAGAAACTCCTACAATGAGCAGTTCTTC. Its protein product is CASRLNRNSYNEQFF.